This TCR beta chain appears in the sequencing data of a study of identical twins. From the 5' RACE reads, TCRdb called clonotypes with MiXCR, one entry per CDR3 protein. In the table there are some 500,000 distinct CDR3 sequences, 22% of which are singletons. Germline V gives CDR1 SGHTA, CDR2 FQGNSA. Losses at the gene ends were 2 bases for V and 3 bases for J; bases not matched to a gene: 7. There are 15 residues in the CDR3. The sample also formed part of further work on T cells expressing NK-cell markers. That work states: In more than 5 donors, dominant CD3+CD56+NKG2C+ clonotypes ranked among the top 10 CD8+ clonotypes.

Sequencing input: CD4+ T cells sorted from blood. The rearrangement uses TRBV7-2 and TRBJ2-7; 7 nucleotides line up with TRBD2. The TCR comes from a woman under 30 in good health. The CDR3 DNA reads TGTGCCAGCAGCTTAACGGGGAGGGCCCGCTACGAGCAGTACTTC. Protein product: CASSLTGRARYEQYF.